This T cell receptor beta chain was profiled in a study of blood T cell repertoires in COVID-19. About the research overall: The United States, Italy and Spain provided the acute and convalescent COVID-19 samples. Nucleic acid was either cDNA or gDNA, and it came from T cells, B-cell-depleted T cells, or PBMCs.

Across 20 to 25 US areas, participants ranged in age from about 18 to 90 years. Cohorts were assigned according to the clinical history that participants reported. Germline loops: CDR1 SGHKS, CDR2 YYEKEE (reference sequence). With V trimmed by 3 bases and J by 4 bases, 5 bases remained unmatched. The CDR3 spans 14 residues. Some clones are missing from TCRdb's copy, which holds only in-frame ones; the method was immunoSEQ multiplex PCR. The sample has around 200,000 clones, approximately 85% seen once. Input material: PBMCs or T cells enriched from blood (not recorded which). The sequence was collected from a man in his forties with acute COVID-19. The chain couples TRBV5-5 to TRBJ2-3; TRBD1 agrees at 7 bases. Here the CDR3 reads CASSSKTGPDTQYF. CDR3 nucleotides: TGTGCCAGCAGCTCGAAGACAGGGCCAGATACGCAGTATTTT. Full variable domain (remainder filled in from reference TRBV5-5 and TRBJ2-3): DAGVTQSPTHLIKTRGQQVTLRCSPISGHKSVSWYQQVLGQGPQFIFQYYEKEERGRGNFPDRFSARQFPNYSSELNVNALLLGDSALYLCASSSKTGPDTQYFGPGTRLTVL.